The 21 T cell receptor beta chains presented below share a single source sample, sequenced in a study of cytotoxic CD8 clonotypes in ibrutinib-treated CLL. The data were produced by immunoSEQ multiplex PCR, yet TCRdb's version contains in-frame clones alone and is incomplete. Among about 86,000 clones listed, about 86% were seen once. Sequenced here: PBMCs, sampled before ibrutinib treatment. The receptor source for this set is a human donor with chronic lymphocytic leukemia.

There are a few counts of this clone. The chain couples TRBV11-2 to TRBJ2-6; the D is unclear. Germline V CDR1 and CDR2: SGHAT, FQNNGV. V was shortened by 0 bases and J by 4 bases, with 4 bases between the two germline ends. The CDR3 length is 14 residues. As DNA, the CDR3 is TGTGCCAGCAGCTTAGATCAGGGGGCCAACGTCCTGACTTTC. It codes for CASSLDQGANVLTF.

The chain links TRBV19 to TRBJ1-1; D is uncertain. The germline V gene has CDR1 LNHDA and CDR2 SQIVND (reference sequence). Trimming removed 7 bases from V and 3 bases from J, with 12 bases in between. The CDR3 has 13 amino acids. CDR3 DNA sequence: TGTGCCAGTAACGAATACAGATACACTGAAGCTTTCTTT. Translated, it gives CASNEYRYTEAFF.

CDR3 sequence reads: CASSQSPSGTSARSNYNEQFF. The CDR3 nucleotides read TGTGCCAGCAGCCAATCTCCCTCGGGGACTAGCGCGAGATCAAACTACAATGAGCAGTTCTTC. The chain is built from TRBV4-2 and TRBJ2-1; 10 nucleotides match TRBD2. The germline V gene has CDR1 LGHNA and CDR2 YNFKEQ. This CDR3 has 21 residues. J was trimmed by 3 bases and V by 2 bases; bases with no gene match: 19.

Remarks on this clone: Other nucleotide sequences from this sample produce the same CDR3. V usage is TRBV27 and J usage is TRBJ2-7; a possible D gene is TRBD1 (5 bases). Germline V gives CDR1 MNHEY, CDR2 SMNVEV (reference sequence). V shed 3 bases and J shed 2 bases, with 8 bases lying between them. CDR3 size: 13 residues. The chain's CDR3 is CASSLGRTYEQYF. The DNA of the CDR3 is TGTGCCAGCAGTTTGGGGCGGACCTACGAGCAGTACTTC.

CDR3 coding DNA: TGTGCCATCAGTGAGTTAACGGGGTACTATGGCTACACCTTC. Its protein product is CAISELTGYYGYTF. The chain has TRBV10-3 and TRBJ1-2; no definite D call. Germline values: CDR1 ENHRY, CDR2 SYGVKD. CDR3 length equals 14 residues. The V end lost 1 base, the J end lost 3 bases, and 9 bases lay between the germline ends.

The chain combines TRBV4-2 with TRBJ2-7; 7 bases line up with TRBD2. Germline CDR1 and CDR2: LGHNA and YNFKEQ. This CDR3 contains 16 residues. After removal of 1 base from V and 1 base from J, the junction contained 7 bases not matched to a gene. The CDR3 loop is CASSQAAGAGSYEQYF. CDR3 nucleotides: TGTGCCAGCAGCCAAGCGGCGGGAGCGGGGTCCTACGAGCAGTACTTC.

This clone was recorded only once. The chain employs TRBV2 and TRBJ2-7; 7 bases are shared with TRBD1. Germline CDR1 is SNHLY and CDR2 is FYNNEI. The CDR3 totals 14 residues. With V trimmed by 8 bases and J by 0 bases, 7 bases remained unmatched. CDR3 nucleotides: TGTGCCAGCTACCGGGACAGTGGCTCCTACGAGCAGTACTTC. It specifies CASYRDSGSYEQYF. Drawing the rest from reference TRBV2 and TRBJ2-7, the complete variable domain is EPEVTQTPSHQVTQMGQEVILRCVPISNHLYFYWYRQILGQKVEFLVSFYNNEISEKSEIFDDQFSVERPDGSNFTLKIRSTKLEDSAMYFCASYRDSGSYEQYFGPGTRLTVT.

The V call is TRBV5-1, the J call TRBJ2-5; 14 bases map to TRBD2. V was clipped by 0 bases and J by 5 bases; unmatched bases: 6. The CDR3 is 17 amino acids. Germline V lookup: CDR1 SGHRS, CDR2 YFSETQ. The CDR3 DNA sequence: TGCGCCAGCAGCTTGGGACTAGCGGGAGGGGTCGGGGAGACCCAGTACTTC. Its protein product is CASSLGLAGGVGETQYF. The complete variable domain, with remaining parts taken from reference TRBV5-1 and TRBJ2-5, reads KAGVTQTPRYLIKTRGQQVTLSCSPISGHRSVSWYQQTPGQGLQFLFEYFSETQRNKGNFPGRFSGRQFSNSRSEMNVSTLELGDSALYLCASSLGLAGGVGETQYFGPGTRLLVL.

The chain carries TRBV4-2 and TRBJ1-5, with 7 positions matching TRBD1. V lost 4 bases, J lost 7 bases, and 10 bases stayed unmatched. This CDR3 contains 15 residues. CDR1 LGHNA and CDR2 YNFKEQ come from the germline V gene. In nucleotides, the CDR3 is TGTGCCAGCAGCCTTCGACAGGGTGAGGAACAGCCCCAGCATTTT. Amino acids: CASSLRQGEEQPQHF.

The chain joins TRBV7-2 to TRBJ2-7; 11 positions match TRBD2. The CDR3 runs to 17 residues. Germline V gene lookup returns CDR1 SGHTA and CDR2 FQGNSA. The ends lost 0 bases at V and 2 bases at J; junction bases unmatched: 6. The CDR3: CASSLAVGLAAAYEQYF. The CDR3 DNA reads TGTGCCAGCAGCTTAGCAGTGGGACTAGCGGCGGCCTACGAGCAGTACTTC.

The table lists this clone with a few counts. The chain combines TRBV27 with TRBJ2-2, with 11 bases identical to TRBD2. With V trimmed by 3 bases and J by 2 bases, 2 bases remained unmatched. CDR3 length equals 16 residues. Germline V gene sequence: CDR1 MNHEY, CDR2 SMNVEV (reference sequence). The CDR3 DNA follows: TGTGCCAGCAGTTTTAGCGGGAGGGGCAACACCGGGGAGCTGTTTTTT. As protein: CASSFSGRGNTGELFF.

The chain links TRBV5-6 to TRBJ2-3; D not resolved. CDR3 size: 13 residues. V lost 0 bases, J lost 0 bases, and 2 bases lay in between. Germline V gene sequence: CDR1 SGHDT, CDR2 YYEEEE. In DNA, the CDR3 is TGTGCCAGCAGCTTGGCAAGCACAGATACGCAGTATTTT. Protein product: CASSLASTDTQYF.

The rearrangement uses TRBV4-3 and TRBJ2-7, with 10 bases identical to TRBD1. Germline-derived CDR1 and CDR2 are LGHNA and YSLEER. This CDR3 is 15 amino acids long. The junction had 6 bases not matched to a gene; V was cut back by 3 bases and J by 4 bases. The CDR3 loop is CASSHSGTGEYEQYF. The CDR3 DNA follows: TGCGCCAGCAGCCATTCCGGGACAGGGGAATACGAGCAGTACTTC.

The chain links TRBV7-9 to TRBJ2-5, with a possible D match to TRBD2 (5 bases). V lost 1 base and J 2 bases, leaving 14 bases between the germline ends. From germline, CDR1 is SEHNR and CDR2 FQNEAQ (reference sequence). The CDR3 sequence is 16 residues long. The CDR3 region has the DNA TGTGCCAGCAGCTTAGTCCGAGGACCGGGGCAAGAGACCCAGTACTTC. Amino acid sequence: CASSLVRGPGQETQYF.

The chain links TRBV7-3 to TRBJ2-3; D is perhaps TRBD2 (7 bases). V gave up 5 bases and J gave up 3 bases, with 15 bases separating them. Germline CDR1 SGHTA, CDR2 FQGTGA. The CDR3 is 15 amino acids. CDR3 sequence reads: CASSPRGGGTDTQYF. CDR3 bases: TGTGCCAGCAGCCCGCGGGGAGGGGGGACAGATACGCAGTATTTT.

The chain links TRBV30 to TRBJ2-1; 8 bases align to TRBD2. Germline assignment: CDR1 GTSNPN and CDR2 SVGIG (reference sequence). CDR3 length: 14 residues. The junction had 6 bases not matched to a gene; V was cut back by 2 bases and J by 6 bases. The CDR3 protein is CAWSPYSGTNEQFF. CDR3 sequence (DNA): TGTGCCTGGAGTCCTTATAGCGGGACCAATGAGCAGTTCTTC.

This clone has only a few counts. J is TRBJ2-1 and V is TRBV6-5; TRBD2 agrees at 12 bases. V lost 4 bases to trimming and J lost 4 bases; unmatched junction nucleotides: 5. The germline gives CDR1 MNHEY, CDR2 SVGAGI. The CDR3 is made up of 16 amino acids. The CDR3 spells CASSSRTSGKYNEQFF. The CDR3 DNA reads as TGTGCCAGCAGTTCTAGGACTAGCGGGAAATACAATGAGCAGTTCTTC.

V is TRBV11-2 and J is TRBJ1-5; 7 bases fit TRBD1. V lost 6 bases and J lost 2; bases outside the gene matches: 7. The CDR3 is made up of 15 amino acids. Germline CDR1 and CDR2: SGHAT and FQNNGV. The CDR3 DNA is TGTGCCAGCAGTCCAACCGACAGGGGCAATCAGCCCCAGCATTTT. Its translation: CASSPTDRGNQPQHF. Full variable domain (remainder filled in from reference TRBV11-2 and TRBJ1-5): EAGVAQSPRYKIIEKRQSVAFWCNPISGHATLYWYQQILGQGPKLLIQFQNNGVVDDSQLPKDRFSAERLKGVDSTLKIQPAKLEDSAVYLCASSPTDRGNQPQHFGDGTRLSIL.

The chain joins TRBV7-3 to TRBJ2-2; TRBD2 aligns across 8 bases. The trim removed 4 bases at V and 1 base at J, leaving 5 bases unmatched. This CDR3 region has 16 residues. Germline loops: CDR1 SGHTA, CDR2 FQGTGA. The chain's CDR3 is CASSSPGTRNTGELFF. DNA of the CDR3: TGTGCCAGCAGCTCCCCCGGGACTAGGAACACCGGGGAGCTGTTTTTT. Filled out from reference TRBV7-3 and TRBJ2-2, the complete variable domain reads GAGVSQTPSNKVTEKGKYVELRCDPISGHTALYWYRQSLGQGPEFLIYFQGTGAADDSGLPNDRFFAVRPEGSVSTLKIQRTERGDSAVYLCASSSPGTRNTGELFFGEGSRLTVL.

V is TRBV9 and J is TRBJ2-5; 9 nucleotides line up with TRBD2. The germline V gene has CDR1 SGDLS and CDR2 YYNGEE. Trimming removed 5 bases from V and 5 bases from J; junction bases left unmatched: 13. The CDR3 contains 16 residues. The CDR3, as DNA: TGTGCCAGCAGGCCTGGAGCGGGAGGACGATGGGAGACCCAGTACTTC. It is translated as CASRPGAGGRWETQYF.

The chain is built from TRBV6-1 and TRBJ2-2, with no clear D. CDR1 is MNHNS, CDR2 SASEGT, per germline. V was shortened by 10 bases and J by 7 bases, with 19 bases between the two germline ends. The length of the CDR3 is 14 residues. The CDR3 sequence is CATLGNPPYGELFF. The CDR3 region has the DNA TGTGCCACCTTGGGCAACCCTCCCTACGGGGAGCTGTTTTTT.